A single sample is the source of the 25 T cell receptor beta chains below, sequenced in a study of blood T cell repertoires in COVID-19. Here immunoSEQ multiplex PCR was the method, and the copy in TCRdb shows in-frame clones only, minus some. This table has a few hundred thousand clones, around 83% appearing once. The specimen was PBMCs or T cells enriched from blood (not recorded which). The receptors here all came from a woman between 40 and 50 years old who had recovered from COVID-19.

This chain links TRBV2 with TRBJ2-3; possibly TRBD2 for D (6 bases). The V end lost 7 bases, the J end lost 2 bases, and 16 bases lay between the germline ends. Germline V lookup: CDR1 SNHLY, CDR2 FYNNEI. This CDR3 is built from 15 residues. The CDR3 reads CASTPRGLVTDTQYF. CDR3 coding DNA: TGTGCCAGCACTCCAAGGGGACTCGTCACAGATACGCAGTATTTT.

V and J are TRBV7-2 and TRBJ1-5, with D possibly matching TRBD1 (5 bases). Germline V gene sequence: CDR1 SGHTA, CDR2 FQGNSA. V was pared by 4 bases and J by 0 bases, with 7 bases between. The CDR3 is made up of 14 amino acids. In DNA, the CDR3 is TGTGCCAGCAGCTGGGGCGGTAGCAATCAGCCCCAGCATTTT. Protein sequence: CASSWGGSNQPQHF.

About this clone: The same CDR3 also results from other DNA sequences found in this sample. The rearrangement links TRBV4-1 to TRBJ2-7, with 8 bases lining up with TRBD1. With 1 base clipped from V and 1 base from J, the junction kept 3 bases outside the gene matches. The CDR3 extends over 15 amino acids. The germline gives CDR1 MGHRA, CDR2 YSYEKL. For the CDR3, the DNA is TGCGCCAGCAGCCAAGGACAGGGGATATCCTACGAGCAGTACTTC. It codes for CASSQGQGISYEQYF.

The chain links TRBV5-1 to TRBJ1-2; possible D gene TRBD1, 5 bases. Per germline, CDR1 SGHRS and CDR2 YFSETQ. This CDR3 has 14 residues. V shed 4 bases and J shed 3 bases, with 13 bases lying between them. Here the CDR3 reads CASSPFQGDYGYTF. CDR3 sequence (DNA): TGCGCCAGCAGCCCGTTTCAGGGTGACTATGGCTACACCTTC.

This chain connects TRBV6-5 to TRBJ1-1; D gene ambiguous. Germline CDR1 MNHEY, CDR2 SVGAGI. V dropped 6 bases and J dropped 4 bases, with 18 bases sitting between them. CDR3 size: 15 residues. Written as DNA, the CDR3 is TGTGCCAGCAGAGACCCACCGGACTCCCGCACTGAAGCTTTCTTT. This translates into CASRDPPDSRTEAFF.

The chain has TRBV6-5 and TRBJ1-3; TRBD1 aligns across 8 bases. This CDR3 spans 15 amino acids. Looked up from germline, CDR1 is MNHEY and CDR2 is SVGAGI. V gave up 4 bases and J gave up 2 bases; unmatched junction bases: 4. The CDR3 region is CASSSDRGPGNTIYF. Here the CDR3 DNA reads TGTGCCAGCAGTTCCGACAGGGGCCCTGGAAACACCATATATTTT.

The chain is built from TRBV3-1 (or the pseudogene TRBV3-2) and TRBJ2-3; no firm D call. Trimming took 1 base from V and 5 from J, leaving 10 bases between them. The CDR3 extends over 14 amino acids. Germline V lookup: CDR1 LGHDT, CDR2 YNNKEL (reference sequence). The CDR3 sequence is CASSQVATGDTQYF. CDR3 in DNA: TGTGCCAGCAGCCAAGTCGCTACGGGAGATACGCAGTATTTT.

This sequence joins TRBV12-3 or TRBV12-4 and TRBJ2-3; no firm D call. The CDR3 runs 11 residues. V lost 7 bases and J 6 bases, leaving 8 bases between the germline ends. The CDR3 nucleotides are TGTGCCAGCACCCTGGAGGATACGCAGTATTTT. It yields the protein CASTLEDTQYF.

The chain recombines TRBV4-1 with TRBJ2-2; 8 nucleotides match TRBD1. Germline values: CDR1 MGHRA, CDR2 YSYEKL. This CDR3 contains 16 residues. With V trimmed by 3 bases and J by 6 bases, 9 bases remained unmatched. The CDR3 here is CASSQEGIQGAGELFF. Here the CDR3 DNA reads TGCGCCAGCAGCCAGGAGGGGATACAGGGGGCCGGGGAGCTGTTTTTT.

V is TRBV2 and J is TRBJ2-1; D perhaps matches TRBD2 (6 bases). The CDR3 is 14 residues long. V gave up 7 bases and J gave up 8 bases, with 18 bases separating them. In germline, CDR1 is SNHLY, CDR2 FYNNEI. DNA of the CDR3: TGTGCCAGCAACCCCATACTAGCCAGGGATGAGCAGTTCTTC. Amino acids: CASNPILARDEQFF. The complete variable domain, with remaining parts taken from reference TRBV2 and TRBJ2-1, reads EPEVTQTPSHQVTQMGQEVILRCVPISNHLYFYWYRQILGQKVEFLVSFYNNEISEKSEIFDDQFSVERPDGSNFTLKIRSTKLEDSAMYFCASNPILARDEQFFGPGTRLTVL.

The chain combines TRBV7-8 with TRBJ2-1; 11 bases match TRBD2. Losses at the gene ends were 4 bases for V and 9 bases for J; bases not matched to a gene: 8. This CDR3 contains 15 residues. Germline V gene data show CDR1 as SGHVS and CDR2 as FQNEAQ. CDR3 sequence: CASSSSGRQNGEQFF. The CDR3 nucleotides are TGTGCCAGCAGCTCTAGCGGGAGGCAGAATGGTGAGCAGTTCTTC. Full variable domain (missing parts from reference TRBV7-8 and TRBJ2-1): GAGVSQSPRYKVAKRGQDVALRCDPISGHVSLFWYQQALGQGPEFLTYFQNEAQLDKSGLPSDRFFAERPEGSVSTLKIQRTQQEDSAVYLCASSSSGRQNGEQFFGPGTRLTVL.

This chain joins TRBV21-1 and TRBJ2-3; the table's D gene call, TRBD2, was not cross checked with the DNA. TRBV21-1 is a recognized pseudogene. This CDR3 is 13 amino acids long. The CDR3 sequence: CASSKASGGTQYF. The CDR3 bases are TGTGCCAGCAGCAAAGCCTCCGGGGGTACGCAGTATTTT.

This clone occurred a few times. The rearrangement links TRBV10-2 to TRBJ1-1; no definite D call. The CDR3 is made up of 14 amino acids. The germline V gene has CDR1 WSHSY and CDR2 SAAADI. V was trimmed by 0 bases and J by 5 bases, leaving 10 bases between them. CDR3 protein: CASSESRGTTEAFF. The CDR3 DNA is TGCGCCAGCAGTGAGTCCCGGGGAACAACTGAAGCTTTCTTT.

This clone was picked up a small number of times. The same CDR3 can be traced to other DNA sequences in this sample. Here the CDR3 reads CASSILGLNSGANVLTF. CDR3 DNA sequence: TGTGCCAGTAGTATTTTGGGACTCAACTCTGGGGCCAACGTCCTGACTTTC. The chain combines TRBV19 with TRBJ2-6, with D possibly TRBD2 on 6 matching bases. The V end lost 3 bases, the J end lost 0 bases, and 12 bases lay between the germline ends. CDR1 is LNHDA, CDR2 SQIVND, per germline (reference sequence). CDR3 size: 17 residues.

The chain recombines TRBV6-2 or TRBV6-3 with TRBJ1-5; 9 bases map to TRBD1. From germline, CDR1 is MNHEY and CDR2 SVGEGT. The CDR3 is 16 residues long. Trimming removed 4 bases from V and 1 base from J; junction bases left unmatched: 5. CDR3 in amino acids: CASSSEQGASNQPQHF. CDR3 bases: TGTGCCAGCAGTTCAGAACAGGGGGCGAGCAATCAGCCCCAGCATTTT.

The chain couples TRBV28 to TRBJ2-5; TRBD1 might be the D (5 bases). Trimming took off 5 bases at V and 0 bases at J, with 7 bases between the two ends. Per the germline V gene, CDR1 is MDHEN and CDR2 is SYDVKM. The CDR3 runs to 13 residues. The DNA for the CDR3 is TGTGCCAGCAGTCAACAGGACCAAGAGACCCAGTACTTC. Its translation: CASSQQDQETQYF.

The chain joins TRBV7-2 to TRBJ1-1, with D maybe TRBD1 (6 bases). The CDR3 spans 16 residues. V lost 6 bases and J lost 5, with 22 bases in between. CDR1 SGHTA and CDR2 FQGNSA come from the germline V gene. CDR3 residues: CASRDRIYRARTEAFF. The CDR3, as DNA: TGTGCCAGCAGGGATCGAATCTACAGGGCAAGAACTGAAGCTTTCTTT.

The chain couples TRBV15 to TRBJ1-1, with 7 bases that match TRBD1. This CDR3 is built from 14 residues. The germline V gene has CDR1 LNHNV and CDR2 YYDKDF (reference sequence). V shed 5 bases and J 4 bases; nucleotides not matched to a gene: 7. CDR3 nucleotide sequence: TGTGCCACCAGCTCAAGGGGGCCGTTCACTGAAGCTTTCTTT. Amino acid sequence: CATSSRGPFTEAFF.

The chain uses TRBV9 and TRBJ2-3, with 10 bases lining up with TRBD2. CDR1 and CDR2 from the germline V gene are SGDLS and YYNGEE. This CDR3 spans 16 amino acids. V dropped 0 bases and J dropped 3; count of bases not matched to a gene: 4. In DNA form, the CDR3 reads TGTGCCAGCAGCGTAGGAAGCGGGAGGGCGACAGATACGCAGTATTTT. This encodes CASSVGSGRATDTQYF.

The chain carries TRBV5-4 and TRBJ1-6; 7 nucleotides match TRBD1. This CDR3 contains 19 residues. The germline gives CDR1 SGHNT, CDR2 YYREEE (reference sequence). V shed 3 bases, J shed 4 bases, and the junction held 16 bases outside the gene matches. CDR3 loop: CASSSPAATGRGYNSPLHF. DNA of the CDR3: TGTGCCAGCAGCTCACCCGCCGCGACAGGGCGGGGTTATAATTCACCCCTCCACTTT.

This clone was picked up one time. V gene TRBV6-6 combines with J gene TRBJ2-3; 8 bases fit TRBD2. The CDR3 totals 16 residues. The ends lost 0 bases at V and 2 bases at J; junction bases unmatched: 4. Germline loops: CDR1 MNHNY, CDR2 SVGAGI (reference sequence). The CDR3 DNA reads TGTGCCAGCAGTTACTCGGGCGGGAGGATCACAGATACGCAGTATTTT. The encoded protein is CASSYSGGRITDTQYF.

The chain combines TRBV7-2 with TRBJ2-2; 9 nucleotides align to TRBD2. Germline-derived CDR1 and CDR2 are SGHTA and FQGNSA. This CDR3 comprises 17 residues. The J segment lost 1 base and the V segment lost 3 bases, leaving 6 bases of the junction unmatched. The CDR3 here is CASSFTSGFLNTGELFF. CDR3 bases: TGTGCCAGCAGCTTCACTAGCGGGTTTTTGAACACCGGGGAGCTGTTTTTT.

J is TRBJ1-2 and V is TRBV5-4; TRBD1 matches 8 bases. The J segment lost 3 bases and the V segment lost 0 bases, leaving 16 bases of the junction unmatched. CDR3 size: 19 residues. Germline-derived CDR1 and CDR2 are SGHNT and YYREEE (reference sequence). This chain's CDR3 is CASSLVLLPRGRVDYGYTF. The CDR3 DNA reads TGTGCCAGCAGCTTGGTTCTTCTCCCCAGGGGGCGAGTCGACTATGGCTACACCTTC.

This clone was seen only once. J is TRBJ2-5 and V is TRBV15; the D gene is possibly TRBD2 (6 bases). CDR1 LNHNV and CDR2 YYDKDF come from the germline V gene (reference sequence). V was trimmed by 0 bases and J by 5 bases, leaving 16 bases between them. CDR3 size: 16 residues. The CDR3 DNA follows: TGTGCCACCAGCAGAGATGGTGGCGGGATAAGGGAGACCCAGTACTTC. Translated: CATSRDGGGIRETQYF.

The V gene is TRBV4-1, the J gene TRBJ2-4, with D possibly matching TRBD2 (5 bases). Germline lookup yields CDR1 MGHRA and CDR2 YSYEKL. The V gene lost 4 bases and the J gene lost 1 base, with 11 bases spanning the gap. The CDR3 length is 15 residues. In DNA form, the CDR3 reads TGCGCCAGCAGCCGTTTACTAGTGGCCAAAAACATTCAGTACTTC. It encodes CASSRLLVAKNIQYF.